This T cell receptor beta chain was retrieved from a study of regulatory T cells in long-lasting Graves disease. Researchers made TCR beta libraries by using iRepertoire HTBI primers and running Arm-PCR on CDR3 regions. TCRdb reprocessed the multiplex PCR reads with MiXCR, giving one entry per CDR3 protein. This sample has about 610,000 distinct CDR3 sequences, with 15% to 20% found just once. Germline lookup yields CDR1 MNHEY and CDR2 SMNVEV (reference sequence). Germline trimming cut 5 bases from V and 5 bases from J; bases unmatched to any gene: 6. CDR3 length: 14 residues. Time point specified: newly diagnosed GD, antithyroid drugs for less than 3 months. Researchers made the TCR library from RNA that was extracted from PBMCs. This clonotype was observed at least ten times. These data are also associated with another study on T cells in Graves' hyperthyroidism and ophthalmopathy.

The genes are TRBV27 and TRBJ2-5; 9 bases are shared with TRBD1. The TCR originated in a man aged 18 to 30 with Graves disease. Sequencing was performed on peripheral blood mononuclear cells (PBMCs), taken at new diagnosis, from a patient treated with antithyroid drugs. The CDR3 DNA is TGTGCCAGCAGTACGGGACAGGGAGGGGAGACCCAGTACTTC. It yields the protein CASSTGQGGETQYF.